Listed below are T cell receptor beta chains from one sample, sequenced in a study of cytomegalovirus exposure and HLA in healthy donors. Some clones are missing from TCRdb's copy, which holds only in-frame ones; the method was immunoSEQ multiplex PCR. The sample holds about 220,000 clones; approximately 88% are singletons and the top ten take roughly 0.75%. Sequenced input: PBMCs. The receptors originated from a boy between 2 and 10 years old in good health and CMV-seronegative. The CDR3 runs from the conserved cysteine through the conserved F or W. Fields, in order: D gene, V gene, clone size, J gene, CDR3 DNA, CDR3 protein. A D gene is named only where the DNA matches it firmly. The listing skips clone size in some rows; elsewhere it reads once, few, many or a size class.

d_gene: TRBD2
v_gene: TRBV5-1
abundance: .
j_gene: TRBJ2-7
CDR3nt: TGCGCCAGCAGCTCTTCACCCGGGACTAGCGGGCTCTGGTACGAGCAGTACTTC
CDR3aa: CASSSSPGTSGLWYEQYF

d_gene: TRBD1
v_gene: TRBV28
abundance: .
j_gene: TRBJ2-5
CDR3nt: TGTGCCAGCAGCACCGGTGGGCAGGGGGCGAAGACCCAGTACTTC
CDR3aa: CASSTGGQGAKTQYF

d_gene: .
v_gene: TRBV27
abundance: .
j_gene: TRBJ2-1
CDR3nt: TGTGCCAGCAGTGCACGGACATACAATGAGCAGTTCTTC
CDR3aa: CASSARTYNEQFF

d_gene: .
v_gene: TRBV5-6
abundance: .
j_gene: TRBJ1-2
CDR3nt: TGTGCCAGCAGCTTGGGACAGTCCTACACCTTC
CDR3aa: CASSLGQSYTF

d_gene: TRBD2
v_gene: TRBV4-1
abundance: .
j_gene: TRBJ2-1
CDR3nt: TGCGCCAGCAGCCAAGACGTAGCTAGCGGGAGGGATGAGCAGTTCTTC
CDR3aa: CASSQDVASGRDEQFF

d_gene: .
v_gene: TRBV2
abundance: .
j_gene: TRBJ1-2
CDR3nt: TGTGCCAGCAGTGAACAGGGATACTATGGCTACACCTTC
CDR3aa: CASSEQGYYGYTF

d_gene: TRBD1
v_gene: TRBV18
abundance: .
j_gene: TRBJ1-4
CDR3nt: TGTGCCAGCTCCCCGACAGGGGCAGAAAATGAAAAACTGTTTTTT
CDR3aa: CASSPTGAENEKLFF

d_gene: .
v_gene: TRBV5-1
abundance: few
j_gene: TRBJ1-2
CDR3nt: TGCGCCAGCAGCCCTCGCGTGGGGGGGCTTGGCTATGGCTACACCTTC
CDR3aa: CASSPRVGGLGYGYTF

d_gene: TRBD2
v_gene: TRBV6-1
abundance: .
j_gene: TRBJ2-3
CDR3nt: TGTGCCACCGGGCTAGCGGGGGGGCGCACAGATACGCAGTATTTT
CDR3aa: CATGLAGGRTDTQYF

d_gene: .
v_gene: TRBV7-2
abundance: .
j_gene: TRBJ2-1
CDR3nt: TGTGCCAGCACCGACGGGACTTTTGCCTACAATGAGCAGTTCTTC
CDR3aa: CASTDGTFAYNEQFF

d_gene: TRBD2
v_gene: TRBV7-2
abundance: .
j_gene: TRBJ2-7
CDR3nt: TGTGCCAGCGGACAACCGGGGGGTGACGAGCAGTACTTC
CDR3aa: CASGQPGGDEQYF

d_gene: .
v_gene: TRBV15
abundance: .
j_gene: TRBJ1-2
CDR3nt: TGTGCCACCAGCAGCGGACGGGAGGGCGGCTACACCTTC
CDR3aa: CATSSGREGGYTF

d_gene: .
v_gene: TRBV7-9
abundance: .
j_gene: TRBJ1-1
CDR3nt: TGTGCCAGCAGCTTAAGTAGCGGGAACACTGAAGCTTTCTTT
CDR3aa: CASSLSSGNTEAFF

d_gene: .
v_gene: TRBV27
abundance: .
j_gene: TRBJ2-7
CDR3nt: TGTGCCAGCAGCCCCCTGGGGGCCCCGAGCTCCTACGAGCAGTACTTC
CDR3aa: CASSPLGAPSSYEQYF

d_gene: TRBD1
v_gene: TRBV7-9
abundance: once
j_gene: TRBJ1-6
CDR3nt: TGTGCCAGCAGCTTAGTCTTTGGGTGGACAGGGGACAATTCACCCCTCCACTTT
CDR3aa: CASSLVFGWTGDNSPLHF

d_gene: TRBD1
v_gene: TRBV7-2
abundance: .
j_gene: TRBJ2-5
CDR3nt: TGTGCCAGCAGCGCCGCCGGGACAGGGTGGGAAGAGACCCAGTACTTC
CDR3aa: CASSAAGTGWEETQYF

d_gene: TRBD2
v_gene: TRBV5-4
abundance: .
j_gene: TRBJ2-7
CDR3nt: TGTGCCAGCAGCTTGGATAGCGGGAGGGCCCACGAGCAGTACTTC
CDR3aa: CASSLDSGRAHEQYF

d_gene: TRBD1
v_gene: TRBV5-6
abundance: few
j_gene: TRBJ1-2
CDR3nt: TGTGCCAGCAGCCTCAGGACAGGGTATGGCTACACCTTC
CDR3aa: CASSLRTGYGYTF

d_gene: .
v_gene: TRBV4-2
abundance: few
j_gene: TRBJ2-6
CDR3nt: TGTGCCAGCAGCCAAGATGGGGGTGGGGGGACTGGGGCCAACGTCCTGACTTTC
CDR3aa: CASSQDGGGGTGANVLTF

d_gene: .
v_gene: TRBV11-3
abundance: few
j_gene: TRBJ2-2
CDR3nt: TGTGCCAGCAGCCCCAAGGCGGGCGGGGAGCTGTTTTTT
CDR3aa: CASSPKAGGELFF

d_gene: .
v_gene: TRBV4-2
abundance: .
j_gene: TRBJ1-2
CDR3nt: TGTGCCAGCAGCCAAGACCTGGGGGGGAGGGATGGTGGCTACACCTTC
CDR3aa: CASSQDLGGRDGGYTF

d_gene: TRBD2
v_gene: TRBV11-1
abundance: .
j_gene: TRBJ2-5
CDR3nt: TGTGCCAGCAGCTTTCTCGGTGAACTAGCGAGAATTTACTTC
CDR3aa: CASSFLGELARIYF

d_gene: TRBD1
v_gene: TRBV7-6
abundance: once
j_gene: TRBJ1-1
CDR3nt: TGTGCCAGCAGCACTCGACAGGGGGCGAAACTAAACACTGAAGCTTTCTTT
CDR3aa: CASSTRQGAKLNTEAFF

d_gene: TRBD1
v_gene: TRBV6-5
abundance: .
j_gene: TRBJ2-1
CDR3nt: TGTGCCAGCAGATCGGACAGGGAGGTTGATGAGCAGTTCTTC
CDR3aa: CASRSDREVDEQFF

d_gene: .
v_gene: TRBV7-9
abundance: .
j_gene: TRBJ2-3
CDR3nt: TGTGCCAGCAGCTTAAGGGCCCAGGGGATCACAGATACGCAGTATTTT
CDR3aa: CASSLRAQGITDTQYF

d_gene: TRBD1
v_gene: TRBV4-1
abundance: .
j_gene: TRBJ2-3
CDR3nt: TGCGCCAGCAGCCTTGACAGGGAAGATACGCAGTATTTT
CDR3aa: CASSLDREDTQYF

d_gene: .
v_gene: TRBV10-3
abundance: .
j_gene: TRBJ1-2
CDR3nt: TGTGCCATCAGTGAGTCGGATGACAGGACGCAAGGCTACACCTTC
CDR3aa: CAISESDDRTQGYTF

d_gene: .
v_gene: TRBV13
abundance: .
j_gene: TRBJ2-3
CDR3nt: TGTGCCAGCAGCTTAGGGGGTCTACAACACAGAATCACAGATACGCAGTATTTT
CDR3aa: CASSLGGLQHRITDTQYF

d_gene: TRBD2
v_gene: TRBV27
abundance: .
j_gene: TRBJ2-1
CDR3nt: TGTGCCAGCAGTTCAGCGGGACTAGCGGATTCCTACAATGAGCAGTTCTTC
CDR3aa: CASSSAGLADSYNEQFF

d_gene: .
v_gene: TRBV6-5
abundance: .
j_gene: TRBJ1-1
CDR3nt: TGTGCCAGCAGTTCTGTGGGTTGGGAGGAGAACACTGAAGCTTTCTTT
CDR3aa: CASSSVGWEENTEAFF

d_gene: TRBD2
v_gene: TRBV13
abundance: .
j_gene: TRBJ2-5
CDR3nt: TGTGCCAGCAGCTTTGCGGGGACTAGCGGAACCCAGTACTTC
CDR3aa: CASSFAGTSGTQYF

d_gene: TRBD1
v_gene: TRBV4-2
abundance: .
j_gene: TRBJ2-3
CDR3nt: TGTGCCAGCAGCCAAGATCTGCAGTTAGGGACAGGGACCACAGATACGCAGTATTTT
CDR3aa: CASSQDLQLGTGTTDTQYF

d_gene: .
v_gene: TRBV13
abundance: .
j_gene: TRBJ2-7
CDR3nt: TGTGCCAGCAGCCAACCTAGCGACCCCTACGAGCAGTACTTC
CDR3aa: CASSQPSDPYEQYF

d_gene: .
v_gene: TRBV5-1
abundance: .
j_gene: TRBJ1-2
CDR3nt: TGCGCCAGCAGCGCGTTAGGGGACTATGGCTACACCTTC
CDR3aa: CASSALGDYGYTF

d_gene: .
v_gene: TRBV9
abundance: .
j_gene: TRBJ2-5
CDR3nt: TGTGCCAGCAACGCCGGGGGGCCCTGGGAGACCCAGTACTTC
CDR3aa: CASNAGGPWETQYF

d_gene: TRBD2
v_gene: TRBV30
abundance: .
j_gene: TRBJ2-4
CDR3nt: TGTGCCTGGATGCTAGCGGGGCTAAGAGTAGCCAAAAACATTCAGTACTTC
CDR3aa: CAWMLAGLRVAKNIQYF

d_gene: TRBD1
v_gene: TRBV6-1
abundance: .
j_gene: TRBJ1-2
CDR3nt: TGTGCCAGCAGGGAAACAGGGGACTATGGCTACACCTTC
CDR3aa: CASRETGDYGYTF

d_gene: TRBD2
v_gene: TRBV6-6
abundance: .
j_gene: TRBJ2-3
CDR3nt: TGTGCCAGCAGTTACGGGGGTCCTAGCGGGAGTGATACGCAGTATTTT
CDR3aa: CASSYGGPSGSDTQYF

d_gene: TRBD1
v_gene: TRBV29-1
abundance: .
j_gene: TRBJ1-2
CDR3nt: TGCAGCGTCCCAGGGGGCGGAGGCTACACCTTC
CDR3aa: CSVPGGGGYTF

d_gene: .
v_gene: TRBV6-6
abundance: .
j_gene: TRBJ1-2
CDR3nt: TGTGCCAGCAGTTACGGGGAGGGCTATGGCTACACCTTC
CDR3aa: CASSYGEGYGYTF

d_gene: .
v_gene: TRBV19
abundance: .
j_gene: TRBJ1-1
CDR3nt: TGTGCCAGTAGTCTGACAGGGAACACTGAAGCTTTCTTT
CDR3aa: CASSLTGNTEAFF

d_gene: TRBD2
v_gene: TRBV19
abundance: .
j_gene: TRBJ2-7
CDR3nt: TGTGCCAGTTCCCCTAGCGGGGGGACCTACGAGCAGTACTTC
CDR3aa: CASSPSGGTYEQYF

d_gene: .
v_gene: TRBV10-3
abundance: .
j_gene: TRBJ2-5
CDR3nt: TGTGCCATCAGTGAGTCAACAGACCAAGAGACCCAGTACTTC
CDR3aa: CAISESTDQETQYF

d_gene: .
v_gene: TRBV6-1
abundance: .
j_gene: TRBJ2-2
CDR3nt: TGTGCCACCCTCAGGAACAGGGCTGTCGCCGGGGAGCTGTTTTTT
CDR3aa: CATLRNRAVAGELFF